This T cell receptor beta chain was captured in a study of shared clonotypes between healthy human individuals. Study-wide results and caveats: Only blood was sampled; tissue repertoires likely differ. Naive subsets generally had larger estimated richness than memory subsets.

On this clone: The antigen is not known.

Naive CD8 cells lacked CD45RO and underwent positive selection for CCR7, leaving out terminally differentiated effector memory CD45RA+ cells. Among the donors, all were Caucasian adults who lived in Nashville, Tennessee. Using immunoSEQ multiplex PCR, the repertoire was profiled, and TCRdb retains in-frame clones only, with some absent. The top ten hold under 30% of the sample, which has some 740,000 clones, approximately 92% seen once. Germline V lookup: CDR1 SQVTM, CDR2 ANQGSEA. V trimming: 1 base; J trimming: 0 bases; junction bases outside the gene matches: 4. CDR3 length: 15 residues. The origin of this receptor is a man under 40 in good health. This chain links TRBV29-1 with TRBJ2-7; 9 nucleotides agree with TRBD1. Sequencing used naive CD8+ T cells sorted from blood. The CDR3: CSVEGGQGSSYEQYF. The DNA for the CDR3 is TGCAGCGTTGAAGGAGGACAGGGGAGCTCCTACGAGCAGTACTTC.